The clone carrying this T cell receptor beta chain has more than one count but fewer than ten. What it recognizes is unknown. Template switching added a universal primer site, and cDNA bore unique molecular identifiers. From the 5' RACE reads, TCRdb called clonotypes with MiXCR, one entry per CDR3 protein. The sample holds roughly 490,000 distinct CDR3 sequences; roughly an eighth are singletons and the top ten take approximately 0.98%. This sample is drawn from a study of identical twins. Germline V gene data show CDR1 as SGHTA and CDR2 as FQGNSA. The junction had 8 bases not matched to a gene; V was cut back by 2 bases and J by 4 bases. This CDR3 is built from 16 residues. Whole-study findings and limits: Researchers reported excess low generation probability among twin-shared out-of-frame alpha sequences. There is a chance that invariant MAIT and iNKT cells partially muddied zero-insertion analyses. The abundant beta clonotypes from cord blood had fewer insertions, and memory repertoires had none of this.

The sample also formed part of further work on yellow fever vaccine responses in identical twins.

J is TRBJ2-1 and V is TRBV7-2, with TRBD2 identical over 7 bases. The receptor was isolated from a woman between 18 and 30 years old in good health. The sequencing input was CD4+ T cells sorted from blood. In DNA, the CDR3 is TGTGCCAGCAGCTTAACTGCTAGCGGAATTTACAATGAGCAGTTCTTC. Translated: CASSLTASGIYNEQFF.